Below, one T cell receptor (beta chain) is given with its context. This entry is derived from a study of shared clonotypes between healthy human individuals. Under the authors' procedure: Filtering differed for immunoSEQ, which gave only junction sequences without quality scores. The method was immunoSEQ multiplex PCR; TCRdb's version includes in-frame clones alone and lacks a portion of them. V and J calls and clone size come straight from that table; D and trimming were deduced from the DNA. The sample has hundreds of thousands of clones, approximately 79% seen once; the top ten hold around 1.8%. The sequenced sample consisted of memory CD4+ T cells sorted from blood. Indicated subset: CD45RA-negative fraction. The TCR comes from a young woman in good health.

The CDR3 DNA reads TGTGCCAGCAGCCCCGCCGGAATGGACGAGCAGTACTTC. Protein: CASSPAGMDEQYF. The chain uses TRBV28 and TRBJ2-7; D unresolved. CDR1 and CDR2 (germline): MDHEN, SYDVKM. Between the trimmed V and J ends, which lost 6 bases and 5 bases, there was a span of 14 bases. There are 13 residues in the CDR3.